This TCR beta chain was retrieved from a study of radiation and T cells in renal cell carcinoma. Sequenced by immunoSEQ multiplex PCR; TCRdb stores in-frame clones only, minus some. The sample lists about 64,000 clones; 70% to 80% were seen once. This clone appeared a few times. The CDR3 extends over 13 amino acids. Trimming pared 3 bases from V and 0 bases from J, leaving 5 bases between. Germline loops: CDR1 SGHNT, CDR2 YENEEA. The time point: blood 4 weeks post-SBRT, at nephrectomy. Treatment in this sample: 15 Gy SBRT to primary tumor, nephrectomy 4 weeks later. Serial blood draws occurred at baseline and 2 and 4 weeks post-SBRT.

This TCR was recovered from a man aged 55 to 70 with renal cell carcinoma. Here the sequenced sample was blood, taken from a patient whose treatment included radiotherapy and nephrectomy. The rearrangement uses TRBV11-3 and TRBJ1-1; unclear D gene. The CDR3 protein is CASSLAVNTEAFF. DNA for the CDR3: TGTGCCAGCAGCTTGGCGGTGAACACTGAAGCTTTCTTT.